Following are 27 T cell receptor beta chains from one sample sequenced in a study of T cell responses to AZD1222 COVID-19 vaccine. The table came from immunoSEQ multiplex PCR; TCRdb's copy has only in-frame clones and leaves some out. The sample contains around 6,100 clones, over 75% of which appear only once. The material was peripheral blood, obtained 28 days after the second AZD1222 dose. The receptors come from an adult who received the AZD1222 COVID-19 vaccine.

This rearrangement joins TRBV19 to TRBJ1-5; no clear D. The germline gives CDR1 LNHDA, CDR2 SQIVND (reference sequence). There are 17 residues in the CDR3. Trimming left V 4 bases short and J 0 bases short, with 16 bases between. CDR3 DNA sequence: TGTGCCAGTAGTACCACACAGACCTCTTTTAGCAATCAGCCCCAGCATTTT. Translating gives CASSTTQTSFSNQPQHF. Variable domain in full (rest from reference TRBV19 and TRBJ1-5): DGGITQSPKYLFRKEGQNVTLSCEQNLNHDAMYWYRQDPGQGLRLIYYSQIVNDFQKGDIAEGYSVSREKKESFPLTVTSAQKNPTAFYLCASSTTQTSFSNQPQHFGDGTRLSIL.

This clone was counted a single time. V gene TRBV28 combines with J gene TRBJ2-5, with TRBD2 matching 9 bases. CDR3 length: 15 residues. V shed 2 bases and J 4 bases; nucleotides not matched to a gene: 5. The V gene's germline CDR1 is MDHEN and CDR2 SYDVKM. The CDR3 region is CASSLGVAGVETQYF. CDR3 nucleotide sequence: TGTGCCAGCAGTTTAGGGGTAGCGGGAGTAGAGACCCAGTACTTC.

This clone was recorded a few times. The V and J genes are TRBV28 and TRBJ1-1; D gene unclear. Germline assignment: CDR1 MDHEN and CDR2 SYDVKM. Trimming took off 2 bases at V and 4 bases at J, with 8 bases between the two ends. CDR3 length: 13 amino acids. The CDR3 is CASSLREATEAFF. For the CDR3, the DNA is TGTGCCAGCAGTTTACGGGAGGCCACTGAAGCTTTCTTT. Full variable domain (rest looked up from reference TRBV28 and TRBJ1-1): DVKVTQSSRYLVKRTGEKVFLECVQDMDHENMFWYRQDPGLGLRLIYFSYDVKMKEKGDIPEGYSVSREKKERFSLILESASTNQTSMYLCASSLREATEAFFGQGTRLTVV.

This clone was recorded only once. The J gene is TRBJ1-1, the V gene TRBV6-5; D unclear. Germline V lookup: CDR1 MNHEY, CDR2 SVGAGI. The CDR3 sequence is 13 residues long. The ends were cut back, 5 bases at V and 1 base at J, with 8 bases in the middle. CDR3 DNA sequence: TGTGCCAGCAGTCTTGTGAGGAACACTGAAGCTTTCTTT. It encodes CASSLVRNTEAFF.

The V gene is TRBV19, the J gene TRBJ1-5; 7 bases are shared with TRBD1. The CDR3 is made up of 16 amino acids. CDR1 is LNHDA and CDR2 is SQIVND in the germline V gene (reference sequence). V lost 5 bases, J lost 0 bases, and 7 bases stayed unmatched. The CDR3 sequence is CASSSRDSYSNQPQHF. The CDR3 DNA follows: TGTGCCAGTAGTTCTCGGGACAGTTATAGCAATCAGCCCCAGCATTTT.

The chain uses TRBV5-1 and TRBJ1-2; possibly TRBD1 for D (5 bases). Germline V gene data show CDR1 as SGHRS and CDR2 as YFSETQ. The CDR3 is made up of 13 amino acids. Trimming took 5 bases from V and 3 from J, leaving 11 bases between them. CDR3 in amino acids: CASSSIQDYGYTF. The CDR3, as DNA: TGCGCCAGCAGTAGTATACAGGACTATGGCTACACCTTC.

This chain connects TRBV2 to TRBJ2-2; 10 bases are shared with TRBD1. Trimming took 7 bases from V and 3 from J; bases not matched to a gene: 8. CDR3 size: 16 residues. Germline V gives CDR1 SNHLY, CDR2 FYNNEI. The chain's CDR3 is CASTMGDRGYTGELFF. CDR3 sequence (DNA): TGTGCCAGCACCATGGGGGACAGGGGATACACCGGGGAGCTGTTTTTT.

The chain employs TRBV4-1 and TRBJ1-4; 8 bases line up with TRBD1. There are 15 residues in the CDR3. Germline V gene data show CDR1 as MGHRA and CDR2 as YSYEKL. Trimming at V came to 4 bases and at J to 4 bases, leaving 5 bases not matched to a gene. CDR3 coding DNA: TGCGCCAGCAGCCCCGCCAGGGGGCGTAATGAAAAACTGTTTTTT. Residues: CASSPARGRNEKLFF.

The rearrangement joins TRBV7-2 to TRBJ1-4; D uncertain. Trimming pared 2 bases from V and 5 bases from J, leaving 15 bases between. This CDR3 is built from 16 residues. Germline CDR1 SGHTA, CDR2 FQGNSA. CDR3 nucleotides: TGTGCCAGCAGCTTACACGGGGTAATCACAAATGAAAAACTGTTTTTT. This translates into CASSLHGVITNEKLFF.

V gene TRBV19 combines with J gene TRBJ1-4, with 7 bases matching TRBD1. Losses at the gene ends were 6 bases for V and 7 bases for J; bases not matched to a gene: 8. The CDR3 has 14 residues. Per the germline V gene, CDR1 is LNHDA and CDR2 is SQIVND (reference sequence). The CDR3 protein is CASSTGTEFEKLFF. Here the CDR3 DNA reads TGTGCCAGTAGCACCGGGACAGAATTTGAAAAACTGTTTTTT.

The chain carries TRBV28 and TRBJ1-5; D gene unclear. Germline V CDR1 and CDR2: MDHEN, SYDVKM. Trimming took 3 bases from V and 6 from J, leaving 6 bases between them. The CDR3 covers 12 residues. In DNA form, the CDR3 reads TGTGCCAGCAGTTTGAACGTTCAGCCCCAGCATTTT. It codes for CASSLNVQPQHF.

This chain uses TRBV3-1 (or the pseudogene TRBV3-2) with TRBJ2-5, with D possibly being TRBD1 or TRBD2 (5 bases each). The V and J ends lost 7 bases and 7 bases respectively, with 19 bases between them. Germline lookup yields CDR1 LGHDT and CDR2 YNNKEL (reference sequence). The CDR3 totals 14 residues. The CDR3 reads CASTPGAEVGTQYF. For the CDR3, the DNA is TGTGCCAGCACCCCCGGGGCTGAAGTCGGGACCCAGTACTTC.

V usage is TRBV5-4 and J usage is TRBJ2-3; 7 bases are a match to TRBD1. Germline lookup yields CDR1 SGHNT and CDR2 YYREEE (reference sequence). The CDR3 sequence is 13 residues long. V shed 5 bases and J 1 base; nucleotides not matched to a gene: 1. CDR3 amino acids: CASRTGGTDTQYF. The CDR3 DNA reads TGTGCCAGCAGAACAGGGGGCACAGATACGCAGTATTTT.

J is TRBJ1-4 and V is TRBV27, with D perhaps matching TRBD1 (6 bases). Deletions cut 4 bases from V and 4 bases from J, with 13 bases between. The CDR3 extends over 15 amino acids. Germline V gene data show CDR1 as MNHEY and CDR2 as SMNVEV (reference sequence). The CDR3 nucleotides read TGTGCCAGCAGTTCGGGGAGGGGGGTTAATGAAAAACTGTTTTTT. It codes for CASSSGRGVNEKLFF.

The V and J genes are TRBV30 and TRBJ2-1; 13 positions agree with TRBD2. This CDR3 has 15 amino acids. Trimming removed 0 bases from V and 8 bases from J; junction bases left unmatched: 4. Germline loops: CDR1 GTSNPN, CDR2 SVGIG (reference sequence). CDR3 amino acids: CAWSVRTSGSDEQFF. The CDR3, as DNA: TGTGCCTGGAGTGTGAGGACTAGCGGGAGCGATGAGCAGTTCTTC. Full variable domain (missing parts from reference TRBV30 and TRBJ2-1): SQTIHQWPATLVQPVGSPLSLECTVEGTSNPNLYWYRQAAGRGLQLLFYSVGIGQISSEVPQNLSASRPQDRQFILSSKKLLLSDSGFYLCAWSVRTSGSDEQFFGPGTRLTVL.

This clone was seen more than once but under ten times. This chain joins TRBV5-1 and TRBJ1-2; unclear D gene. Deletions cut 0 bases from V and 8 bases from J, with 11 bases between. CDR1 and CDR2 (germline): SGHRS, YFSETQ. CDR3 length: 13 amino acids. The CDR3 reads CASSLAEIWGYTF. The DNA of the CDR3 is TGCGCCAGCAGCTTGGCGGAGATCTGGGGCTACACCTTC. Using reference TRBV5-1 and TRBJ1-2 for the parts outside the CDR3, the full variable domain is KAGVTQTPRYLIKTRGQQVTLSCSPISGHRSVSWYQQTPGQGLQFLFEYFSETQRNKGNFPGRFSGRQFSNSRSEMNVSTLELGDSALYLCASSLAEIWGYTFGSGTRLTVV.

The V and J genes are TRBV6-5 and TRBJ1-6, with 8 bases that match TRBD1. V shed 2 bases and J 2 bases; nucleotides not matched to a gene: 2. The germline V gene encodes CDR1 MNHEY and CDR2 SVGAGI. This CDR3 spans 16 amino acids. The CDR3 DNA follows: TGTGCCAGCAGTTACCGGGACAGGCCCTATAATTCACCCCTCCACTTT. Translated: CASSYRDRPYNSPLHF.

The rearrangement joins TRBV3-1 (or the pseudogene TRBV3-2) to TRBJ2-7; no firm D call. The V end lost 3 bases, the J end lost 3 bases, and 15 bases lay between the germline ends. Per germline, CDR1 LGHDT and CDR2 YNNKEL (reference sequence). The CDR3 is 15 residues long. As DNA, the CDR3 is TGTGCCAGCAGCCAGGGCCCTGGCTGGGTCTACGAGCAGTACGTC. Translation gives CASSQGPGWVYEQYV.

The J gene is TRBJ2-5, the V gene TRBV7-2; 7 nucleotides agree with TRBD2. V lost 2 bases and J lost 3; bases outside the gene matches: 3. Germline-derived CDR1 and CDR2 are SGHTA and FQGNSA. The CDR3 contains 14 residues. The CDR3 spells CASSLRLAEETQYF. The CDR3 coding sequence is TGTGCCAGCAGCTTAAGACTAGCAGAAGAGACCCAGTACTTC.

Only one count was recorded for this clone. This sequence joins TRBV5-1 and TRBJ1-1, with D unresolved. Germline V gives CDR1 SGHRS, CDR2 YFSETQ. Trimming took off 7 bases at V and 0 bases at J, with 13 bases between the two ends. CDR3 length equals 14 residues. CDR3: CASSSSTMNTEAFF. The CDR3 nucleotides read TGCGCCAGCTCATCATCAACCATGAACACTGAAGCTTTCTTT.

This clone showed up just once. In nucleotides, the CDR3 is TGTGCCAGCGGACAGGGGGCTGGCTACACCTTC. Its protein is CASGQGAGYTF. The chain joins TRBV12-3 or TRBV12-4 to TRBJ1-2; 11 nucleotides match TRBD1. The CDR3 contains 11 residues. V gave up 8 bases and J gave up 7 bases; unmatched junction bases: 0.

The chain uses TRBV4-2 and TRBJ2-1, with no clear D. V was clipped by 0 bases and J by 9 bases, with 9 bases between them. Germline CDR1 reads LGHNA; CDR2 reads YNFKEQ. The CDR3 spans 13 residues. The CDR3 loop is CASSQDMRGEQFF. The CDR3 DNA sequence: TGTGCCAGCAGCCAAGATATGCGAGGTGAGCAGTTCTTC.

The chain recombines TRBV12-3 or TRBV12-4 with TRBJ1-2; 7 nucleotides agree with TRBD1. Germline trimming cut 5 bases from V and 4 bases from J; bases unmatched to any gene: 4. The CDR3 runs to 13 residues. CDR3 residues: CASSQGVRYGYTF. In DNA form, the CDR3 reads TGTGCCAGCAGTCAGGGGGTCCGCTATGGCTACACCTTC.

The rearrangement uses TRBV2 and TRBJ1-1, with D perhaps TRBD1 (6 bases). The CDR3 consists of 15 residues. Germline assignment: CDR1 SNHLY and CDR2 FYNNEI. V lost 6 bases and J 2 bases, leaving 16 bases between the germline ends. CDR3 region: CASRPRQEPNTEAFF. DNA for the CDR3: TGTGCCAGCAGGCCTCGACAGGAGCCAAACACTGAAGCTTTCTTT.

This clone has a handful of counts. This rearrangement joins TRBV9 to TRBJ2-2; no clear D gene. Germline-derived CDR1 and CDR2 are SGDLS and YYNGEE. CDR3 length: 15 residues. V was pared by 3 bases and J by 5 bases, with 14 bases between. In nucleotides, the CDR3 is TGTGCCAGCAGCGCGCCCACCCCCGCGACCGGGGAGCTGTTTTTT. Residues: CASSAPTPATGELFF.

CDR3 sequence reads: CASAPNVADTQYF. For the CDR3, the DNA is TGCGCCAGCGCGCCGAACGTGGCGGATACGCAGTATTTT. This chain uses TRBV5-1 with TRBJ2-3, with no clear D. The V end lost 7 bases, the J end lost 6 bases, and 15 bases lay between the germline ends. The CDR3 covers 13 residues. The V gene's germline CDR1 is SGHRS and CDR2 YFSETQ. The complete variable domain, with remaining parts taken from reference TRBV5-1 and TRBJ2-3, reads KAGVTQTPRYLIKTRGQQVTLSCSPISGHRSVSWYQQTPGQGLQFLFEYFSETQRNKGNFPGRFSGRQFSNSRSEMNVSTLELGDSALYLCASAPNVADTQYFGPGTRLTVL.

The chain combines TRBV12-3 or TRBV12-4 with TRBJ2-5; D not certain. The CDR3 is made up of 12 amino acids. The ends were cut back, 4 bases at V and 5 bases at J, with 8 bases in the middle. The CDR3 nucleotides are TGTGCCAGCAGTTCCTCGACCGAGACCCAGTACTTC. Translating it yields CASSSSTETQYF.